This T cell receptor (beta chain) originates from a study of blood T cell repertoires in COVID-19. In the study overall: There were acute and convalescent COVID-19 samples, and they came from the United States, Italy and Spain.

This CDR3 has 16 amino acids. Germline V gene sequence: CDR1 MNHNY, CDR2 SVGAGI (reference sequence). V was cut by 6 bases and J by 2 bases, with 18 bases left in between. Original analysis: Estimated nucleated cell counts came from reference gene primer amplification. The method was immunoSEQ multiplex PCR; TCRdb's version includes in-frame clones alone and lacks a portion of them. The V and J calls and the clone size are those of that table, but D and trimming were determined from the DNA. The table records roughly 250,000 clones, around 79% of them present only once. The receptor's source is a woman of 80 years or more with acute or convalescent COVID-19. Material: peripheral blood. The chain joins TRBV6-6 to TRBJ2-3; D might be TRBD2 (6 bases). The CDR3 DNA sequence: TGTGCCAGCAGCCCCAGAGGGGTAGCGGACACAGATACGCAGTATTTT. It codes for CASSPRGVADTDTQYF.